These 9 T cell receptor beta chains originate from one sample sequenced in a study of blood T cells in healthy people across ages. PCR was performed a second time for roughly 7 to 11 cycles using a sample-barcoded 5' primer and a J-beta primer mix. TCRdb reprocessed the 5' RACE reads via MiXCR and lists one record per CDR3 protein. The table includes 650,000 to 1,000,000 distinct CDR3 sequences, 35% to 40% detected once. Sequencing used blood. The source of these receptors is a man aged 18 to 30 in good health.

The CDR3 sequence: CASGLRDRVTSYTF. CDR3 in DNA: TGTGCTAGTGGTTTGCGGGACAGGGTGACTAGCTACACCTTC. V usage is TRBV12-5 and J usage is TRBJ1-2, with 9 bases fitting TRBD1. CDR1 LGHNT and CDR2 FRNRAP come from the germline V gene. V was clipped by 2 bases and J by 9 bases; unmatched bases: 7. This CDR3 is 14 amino acids long.

The chain recombines TRBV9 with TRBJ2-2, with D perhaps matching TRBD1 (5 bases). V lost 2 bases and J lost 4, with 9 bases in between. Germline loops: CDR1 SGDLS, CDR2 YYNGEE. The CDR3 is made up of 14 amino acids. Here the CDR3 DNA reads TGTGCCAGCAGCGTCAGGGTGAGCACCGGGGAGCTGTTTTTT. This codes for CASSVRVSTGELFF.

To note about this clonotype: This clone may be a read error of a much larger clone one base away. The chain employs TRBV12-3 or TRBV12-4 and TRBJ2-4; D gene ambiguous. The last part of the DNA fits TRBJ2-5 better; the J call may be wrong. The CDR3 contains 13 residues. Written as DNA, the CDR3 is TGTGCCAGCAGTTTCGGTAACCAAGGGACCCAGTACTTC. Amino acids: CASSFGNQGTQYF.

The chain employs TRBV6-1 and TRBJ2-3, with D tentatively TRBD2 (5 bases). Trimming pared 7 bases from V and 0 bases from J, leaving 17 bases between. Germline CDR1 and CDR2: MNHNS and SASEGT. The CDR3 has 16 residues. DNA for the CDR3: TGTGCCAGCACTCACCGGGGTGTTACTAGCACAGATACGCAGTATTTT. Its protein product is CASTHRGVTSTDTQYF.

The CDR3 loop reads CASSLSAGQTSEAFF. CDR3 nucleotide sequence: TGTGCCAGCAGTTTGTCTGCGGGACAAACCTCAGAAGCTTTCTTT. The chain employs TRBV27 and TRBJ1-1, with D maybe TRBD1 (6 bases). Germline CDR1 is MNHEY and CDR2 is SMNVEV (reference sequence). The germline V and J ends were trimmed by 3 bases and 8 bases, with 19 bases remaining between them. The CDR3 has 15 residues.

There are many counts of this clonotype. The chain carries TRBV7-9 and TRBJ2-1; D is possibly TRBD1 (6 bases). The J call may not be correct, given that the DNA end is closer to TRBJ2-7. Per germline, CDR1 SEHNR and CDR2 FQNEAQ (reference sequence). The CDR3 spans 16 residues. The CDR3 DNA reads as TGTGCCAGCAGCTCCGGACAGTTCGCCTCCTACAATGAGCAGTACTTC. Amino acids: CASSSGQFASYNEQYF.

In its sample, this clonotype was seen a few times. The rearrangement links TRBV12-3 or TRBV12-4 to TRBJ2-1; the D gene is possibly TRBD2 (6 bases). Trimming cost V 3 bases and J 13 bases, with 16 bases left between them. The CDR3 spans 13 residues. DNA of the CDR3: TGTGCCAGCAGTTTCGGGGGAAGAGAGACCCAGTTCTTC. It codes for CASSFGGRETQFF.

This clonotype has just a few counts. The rearrangement uses TRBV7-2 and TRBJ1-2; no clear D. The CDR3 length is 14 residues. V gave up 4 bases and J gave up 8 bases, with 17 bases separating them. CDR1 SGHTA and CDR2 FQGNSA come from the germline V gene. In DNA, the CDR3 is TGTGCCAGCAGCTCGGGGTTTGGGAGTCGAGGCTACACCTTC. Protein product: CASSSGFGSRGYTF. The full variable domain, rest sourced from reference TRBV7-2 and TRBJ1-2, is GAGVSQSPSNKVTEKGKDVELRCDPISGHTALYWYRQSLGQGLEFLIYFQGNSAPDKSGLPSDRFSAERTGGSVSTLTIQRTQQEDSAVYLCASSSGFGSRGYTFGSGTRLTVV.

This clonotype was detected many times. The chain couples TRBV20-1 to TRBJ2-5; D is uncertain. In germline, CDR1 is DFQATT, CDR2 SNEGSKA (reference sequence). V was pared by 3 bases and J by 4 bases, with 15 bases between. The CDR3 is made up of 14 amino acids. The CDR3, as DNA: TGCAGTGCTAGTCGTCTGTGGCCATTAGAGACCCAGTACTTC. Protein sequence: CSASRLWPLETQYF.